A selection of T cell receptor beta chains follows, all from one sample in a study of T cell repertoires in cytomegalovirus infection. No antigen has been identified for these receptors. TCRdb passed the reads through MiXCR, listing each CDR3 protein once. Among 700,000 to 850,000 distinct CDR3 sequences listed, 30% to 35% were seen once. Source: cultured CD8+ T cells from PBMCs, taken from culture after CMV antigen stimulation. These receptors were obtained from a human donor in good health (CMV status not recorded). Some clones in this sample may be carry-over from other donors' samples. Each CDR3 is given with its conserved first and last residue. D genes are given only for firm matches. Rows may omit the clone size; those that give it use once, few, many or a size class.

TRBV6-1	few	-	TRBJ1-2	TGTGCCAGCAGCCCTTGGGACCACTTGGTAGGCTACACCTTC	CASSPWDHLVGYTF
TRBV7-8	few	-	TRBJ1-2	TGTGCCAGCAGCTTAAACCGCCTGGATGGCTACACCTTC	CASSLNRLDGYTF
TRBV19	-	TRBD1	TRBJ1-1	TGTGCCAGTAGTATAGACAGGGGGCACACTGAAGCTTTCTTT	CASSIDRGHTEAFF
TRBV20-1	-	-	TRBJ2-5	TGCGGACTGGGGGGAGAGACCCAGTACTTC	CGLGGETQYF
TRBV7-8	many	-	TRBJ2-5	TGTGCCAGCAGCTTAGTTCTGGAGACCCAGTACTTC	CASSLVLETQYF
TRBV6-5	-	TRBD2	TRBJ2-5	TGTGCCAGCAGTTACTCGACTAGCTGGCAAGAGACCCAGTACTTC	CASSYSTSWQETQYF
TRBV7-2	-	TRBD1	TRBJ2-2	TGTGCCAGCAACCCCTTGGACAGGGGGGACACCGGGGAGCTGTTTTTT	CASNPLDRGDTGELFF
TRBV4-1	-	-	TRBJ2-5	TGCGCCAGCAGCCAAGGGGGAAGCGGCCAAGAGACCCAGTACTTC	CASSQGGSGQETQYF
TRBV19	-	-	TRBJ2-5	TGTGCCAGTAGTATTTTCTTCCAGGGTGGCACGAAAGAGACCCAGTACTTC	CASSIFFQGGTKETQYF
TRBV4-3	-	-	TRBJ2-5	TGCGCCAGCAGCCAAGATAGGGGGACAACGGGGGAGACCCAGTACTTC	CASSQDRGTTGETQYF
TRBV10-2	-	-	TRBJ2-7	TGCGCCAGCAGTGAGAGGCGGCGGGCCCTTAACCACGAGCAGTACTTC	CASSERRRALNHEQYF
TRBV4-1	-	TRBD1	TRBJ1-3	TGCGCCAGCAGCCTCTACGACAGGGCTGGAAACACCATATATTTT	CASSLYDRAGNTIYF
TRBV19	few	-	TRBJ1-5	TGTGCCAGTAGTATAGCCGGGGAAGGGATTCCCCAGCATTTT	CASSIAGEGIPQHF
TRBV12-3/TRBV12-4	-	TRBD1	TRBJ2-1	TGTGCCAGCAGTTCTAAGGACAGGGCCTACAATGAGCAGTTCTTC	CASSSKDRAYNEQFF
TRBV10-3	-	TRBD1	TRBJ2-6	TGTGCCATCAGTCGGGACAGGGGGGCTGGGGCCAACGTCCTGACTTTC	CAISRDRGAGANVLTF
TRBV20-1	few	-	TRBJ2-1	TGCAGTGCTAGAGGGGAGTCCAACTCCTACAATGAGCAGTTCTTC	CSARGESNSYNEQFF
TRBV12-3/TRBV12-4	many	-	TRBJ2-5	TGTGCCAGCAGTTTCACAGAGGGAGAGACCCAGTACTTC	CASSFTEGETQYF
TRBV24-1	-	TRBD2	TRBJ2-1	TGTGCCACCAGTGATTGGGGAGGGGTTGGGTACAATGAGCAGTTCTTC	CATSDWGGVGYNEQFF
TRBV27	few	-	TRBJ2-1	TGTGCCAGCAGTTTAAGTCCTGGGTTTCATGAGCAGTTCTTC	CASSLSPGFHEQFF
TRBV7-2	many	TRBD1	TRBJ2-1	TGTGCCAGCAGCTTTCGATGGGGACAGGGGTTAACCTACAATGAGCAGTTCTTC	CASSFRWGQGLTYNEQFF
TRBV4-1	-	TRBD1	TRBJ2-2	TGCGCCAGCAGCCAGTCGTTACAGGGGATCGGCGGGGAGCTGTTTTTT	CASSQSLQGIGGELFF
TRBV2	few	-	TRBJ1-2	TGTGCCAGCAGTAACGGACAAGGGCCGGGGGGCTACACCTTC	CASSNGQGPGGYTF
TRBV6-5	few	-	TRBJ1-4	TGTGCCAGCAGTGACGACAAGGAAAAACTGTTTTTT	CASSDDKEKLFF
TRBV7-6	many	-	TRBJ1-4	TGTGCCAGCAGCTTACTTCTGGGGCAGGGCGAAGAAAAACTGTTTTTT	CASSLLLGQGEEKLFF
TRBV2	few	-	TRBJ2-4	TGTGCCAGCAGTGAAGCCCCAGGGTTAGCCAAAAACATTCAGTACTTC	CASSEAPGLAKNIQYF
TRBV28	-	-	TRBJ1-5	TGTGCCAGCAGTTTAGTTCCCCGGGCTTCTCATCAGCCCCAGCATTTT	CASSLVPRASHQPQHF
TRBV6-5	few	-	TRBJ2-1	TGTGCCAGCAGTTACTCCCCGCGGCAGAGCTCCTACAATGAGCAGTTCTTC	CASSYSPRQSSYNEQFF
TRBV5-1	-	-	TRBJ1-1	TGCGCCAGCAGCCCGACAGACCAGATGAACACTGAAGCTTTCTTT	CASSPTDQMNTEAFF
TRBV5-6	few	-	TRBJ2-2	TGTGCCAGCAGATCTTACGGAGGGGAGCTGTTTTTT	CASRSYGGELFF
TRBV5-1	few	TRBD2	TRBJ2-1	TGCGCCAGCAGCTTTAAGCGGGGGGGCGACAATGAGCAGTTCTTC	CASSFKRGGDNEQFF
TRBV27	-	-	TRBJ1-1	TGTGCCAGCAACCCCATTGGACAGATTAACACTGAAGCTTTCTTT	CASNPIGQINTEAFF
TRBV6-6	few	TRBD1	TRBJ2-1	TGTGCCAGCAGTTACGGGGCGGGGACAGGGGCCTACAATGAGCAGTTCTTC	CASSYGAGTGAYNEQFF
TRBV4-3	few	TRBD1	TRBJ1-2	TGCGCCAGCAGCCAAGAAGCTGAACAGGGGTATGGCTACACCTTC	CASSQEAEQGYGYTF
TRBV20-1	-	-	TRBJ1-1	TGCAGTGCTGCCGACAGAGAAGAAAACACTGAAGCTTTCTTT	CSAADREENTEAFF
TRBV4-1	-	TRBD1	TRBJ1-1	TGCGCCAGCAGCCGGGAGGGACAGGGGAACACTGAAGCTTTCTTT	CASSREGQGNTEAFF
TRBV29-1	-	-	TRBJ1-2	TGCAGCGTTGAAGATCAACAGAGCCCTACCTACTATGGCTACACCTTC	CSVEDQQSPTYYGYTF
TRBV6-6	-	-	TRBJ2-3	TGTGCCAGCAGTTACTCGACAGGCGGGGTCACAGATACGCAGTATTTT	CASSYSTGGVTDTQYF
TRBV20-1	-	-	TRBJ1-5	TGCAGTGCTAGAGTTTATGGGGAGTACGGATATAGCAATCAGCCCCAGCATTTT	CSARVYGEYGYSNQPQHF
TRBV20-1	-	TRBD1	TRBJ2-3	TGCAGTGCTGGAACTCTTGGACAGGGCACAGATACGCAGTATTTT	CSAGTLGQGTDTQYF
TRBV13	few	TRBD2	TRBJ2-1	TGTGCCAGCAGCCCAGGGCGGGGGGGCTGGAATGAGCAGTTCTTC	CASSPGRGGWNEQFF
TRBV7-8	many	-	TRBJ1-1	TGTGCCAGCAGCTTAGTAGGCGGGGTGAACACTGAAGCTTTCTTT	CASSLVGGVNTEAFF
TRBV7-9	many	-	TRBJ1-4	TGTGCCAGCAGCTTAGGAAAGGGCCTGGCAACTAATGAAAAACTGTTTTTT	CASSLGKGLATNEKLFF
TRBV23-1	few	-	TRBJ1-1	TGCGCCAGCAGTCAACTAGACAGACACACTGAAGCTTTCTTT	CASSQLDRHTEAFF
TRBV5-1	-	TRBD1	TRBJ2-3	TGCGCCAGCAGCAGGACAGGCGCAGGTCCCACAGATACGCAGTATTTT	CASSRTGAGPTDTQYF
TRBV6-5	-	-	TRBJ2-7	TGTGCCAGCAGTTACTCGTCCGGGCGAGAAGAGCAGTACTTC	CASSYSSGREEQYF
TRBV10-3	-	-	TRBJ2-7	TGTGCCATCAGTGTGGGTAACGAGCAGTACTTC	CAISVGNEQYF
TRBV6-5	few	-	TRBJ1-2	TGTGCCAGCACTCTAGGTTGGGGGGTCTATGGCTACACCTTC	CASTLGWGVYGYTF
TRBV7-9	few	TRBD1	TRBJ1-3	TGTGCCAGCAGCTCCCGGACAGGGGGCTTTGGAAACACCATATATTTT	CASSSRTGGFGNTIYF
TRBV10-2	few	TRBD1	TRBJ2-7	TGCGCCAGCGGGAAGACAGGGCCCTACGAGCAGTACTTC	CASGKTGPYEQYF
TRBV15	-	TRBD1	TRBJ1-1	TGTGCCACCAGCAGAGATAGGGGGCTGTACACTGAAGCTTTCTTT	CATSRDRGLYTEAFF
TRBV27	-	-	TRBJ1-2	TGTGCCATCAGTTTATCAGGGCAGGGTAGTTATGGCTACACCTTC	CAISLSGQGSYGYTF
TRBV20-1	few	TRBD1	TRBJ1-5	TGCAGTGCTACCGAATGGGACAGAAGCAATCAGCCCCAGCATTTT	CSATEWDRSNQPQHF
TRBV7-8	many	TRBD2	TRBJ2-1	TGTGCCAGCAGCTTAGAACTAGCGGGGGGGCAAGGGGAGCAGTTCTTC	CASSLELAGGQGEQFF
TRBV15	-	-	TRBJ1-2	TGTGCCACCAGCAGAGATGGCGACAGGTTTATCTACACCTTC	CATSRDGDRFIYTF
TRBV10-3	few	TRBD1	TRBJ1-1	TGTGCCATCAGTGAGTCGGGACAGATGAACACTGAAGCTTTCTTT	CAISESGQMNTEAFF
TRBV2	-	-	TRBJ1-2	TGTGCCAGCAGGGCAGGGGATGGCTACACCTTC	CASRAGDGYTF
TRBV6-1	few	TRBD2	TRBJ2-3	TGTGCCAGCAGCGGGCGGGGGGCCGGCACAGATACGCAGTATTTT	CASSGRGAGTDTQYF
TRBV5-5	-	-	TRBJ1-5	TGTGCCAGCAGCTTGGAGACGGACAGTCGCAATCAGCCCCAGCATTTT	CASSLETDSRNQPQHF
TRBV10-1	-	-	TRBJ2-3	TGCGCCAGCAGTGAACAGGGACCAGATACGCAGTATTTT	CASSEQGPDTQYF
TRBV4-1	-	TRBD1	TRBJ1-2	TGCGCCAGCAGCCAGGGCCCGGACAGGGGCGAATGGGGCTACACCTTC	CASSQGPDRGEWGYTF